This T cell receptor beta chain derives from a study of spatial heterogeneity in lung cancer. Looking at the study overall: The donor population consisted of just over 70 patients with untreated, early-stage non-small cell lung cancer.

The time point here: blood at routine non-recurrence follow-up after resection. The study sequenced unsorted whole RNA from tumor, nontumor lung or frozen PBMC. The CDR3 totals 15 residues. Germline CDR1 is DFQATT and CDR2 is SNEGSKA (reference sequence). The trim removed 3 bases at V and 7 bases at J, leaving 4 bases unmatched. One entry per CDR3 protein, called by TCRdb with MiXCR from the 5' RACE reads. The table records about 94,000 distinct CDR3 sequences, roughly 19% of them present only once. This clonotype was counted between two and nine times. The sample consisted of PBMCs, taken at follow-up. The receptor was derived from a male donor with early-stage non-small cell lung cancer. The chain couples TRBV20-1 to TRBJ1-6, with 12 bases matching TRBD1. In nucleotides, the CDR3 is TGCAGTGCTAGGGGACAGGGGGCTGTCAATTCACCCCTCCACTTT. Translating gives CSARGQGAVNSPLHF.